This T cell receptor (beta chain) was captured in a study of T cells in Graves' hyperthyroidism and ophthalmopathy. Study-wide findings and caveats: The model predicted ophthalmopathy a median around six months before onset.

With 3 bases removed from V and 6 bases from J, the gap between germline ends came to 22 bases. The CDR3 sequence is 16 residues long. The germline V gene has CDR1 DFQATT and CDR2 SNEGSKA (reference sequence). An absence of ophthalmopathy progression within 18 months meant stable Graves' hyperthyroidism. Investigators excluded patients with uncontrolled infection, other autoimmune disease, pregnancy or lactation. In its sample, this clonotype was seen many times. Its target is unknown. It was RNA transcripts that yielded the amplified TCR beta CDR3 regions. Researchers ran a first-round RT-PCR on the TCR CDR3 using the HTBI primer set. TCRdb called the multiplex PCR reads again in MiXCR, with one record for every CDR3 protein. The sample records roughly 330,000 distinct CDR3 sequences, 15% to 20% being singletons.

J is TRBJ2-3 and V is TRBV20-1, with D tentatively TRBD2 (6 bases). The receptor was derived from a man in his thirties or forties with Graves' hyperthyroidism. Sequencing was done on a sample of blood. The CDR3 spells CSARAPLGVRGDTQYF. The CDR3 DNA reads TGCAGTGCTAGGGCCCCCCTAGGGGTCCGGGGGGATACGCAGTATTTT.